These 11 T cell receptor beta chains share one sample of origin, sequenced in a study of blood T cell repertoires in COVID-19. The repertoire was sequenced with immunoSEQ multiplex PCR; TCRdb's copy has only in-frame clones and lacks some. The profile shows 95,000 to 150,000 clones, around 83% of them singletons. The sample consisted of peripheral blood. The receptors were sampled from a man aged 55 to 69 with acute or convalescent COVID-19.

This clone was picked up one time. V usage is TRBV15 and J usage is TRBJ1-1; D unresolved. CDR3 length: 13 amino acids. With 5 bases removed from V and 4 bases from J, the gap between germline ends came to 11 bases. Germline V gene data show CDR1 as LNHNV and CDR2 as YYDKDF (reference sequence). The CDR3 protein is CATSPRSATEAFF. In DNA, the CDR3 is TGTGCCACCAGCCCCAGGTCTGCCACTGAAGCTTTCTTT.

The chain uses TRBV13 and TRBJ1-5; D might be TRBD1 (6 bases). The germline V gene encodes CDR1 PRHDT and CDR2 FYEKMQ (reference sequence). The CDR3 extends over 13 amino acids. V dropped 5 bases and J dropped 2 bases, with 7 bases sitting between them. Here the CDR3 DNA reads TGTGCCAGCAGCAACAGGGGCAATCAGCCCCAGCATTTT. Translation: CASSNRGNQPQHF.

This chain links TRBV19 with TRBJ1-3; the match to TRBD1 covers 10 bases. CDR3 length equals 18 residues. The V segment lost 2 bases and the J segment 0 bases; nucleotides outside the gene matches: 7. Looked up from germline, CDR1 is LNHDA and CDR2 is SQIVND (reference sequence). The CDR3 DNA sequence: TGTGCCAGTAGTATATGGGACAGGGGCTACGACTCTGGAAACACCATATATTTT. Translating gives CASSIWDRGYDSGNTIYF.

CDR3 DNA: TGTGCCAGCAGCCAAGATATCACAGGGGATCGCGGCTACACCTTC. This sequence encodes CASSQDITGDRGYTF. This chain connects TRBV3-1 (or the pseudogene TRBV3-2) to TRBJ1-2, with 7 bases fitting TRBD1. The V segment lost 0 bases and the J segment 8 bases; nucleotides outside the gene matches: 9. This CDR3 is 15 amino acids long. Germline CDR1 is LGHDT and CDR2 is YNNKEL (reference sequence).

The CDR3: CASSHPGLGDEQYF. CDR3 sequence (DNA): TGCGCCAGCAGCCACCCGGGACTGGGCGACGAGCAGTACTTC. The chain has TRBV4-1 and TRBJ2-7, with D maybe TRBD2 (6 bases). The germline V and J ends were trimmed by 3 bases and 5 bases, with 14 bases remaining between them. The germline CDR1 and CDR2 sequences are MGHRA and YSYEKL. This CDR3 is 14 amino acids long.

CDR3 in amino acids: CASSSRRTSARTGEQFF. In nucleotides, the CDR3 is TGTGCCAGCAGCTCGCGAAGGACTAGCGCGCGAACGGGTGAGCAGTTCTTC. This sequence joins TRBV7-3 and TRBJ2-1; 9 bases line up with TRBD2. There are 17 residues in the CDR3. Unmatched junction bases numbered 16, after V lost 4 bases and J lost 9 bases. The germline V gene encodes CDR1 SGHTA and CDR2 FQGTGA. Based on the CDR3 plus reference TRBV7-3 and TRBJ2-1, the full variable domain is GAGVSQTPSNKVTEKGKYVELRCDPISGHTALYWYRQSLGQGPEFLIYFQGTGAADDSGLPNDRFFAVRPEGSVSTLKIQRTERGDSAVYLCASSSRRTSARTGEQFFGPGTRLTVL.

The V and J genes are TRBV6-1 and TRBJ1-2; 9 bases are a match to TRBD1. The germline V gene has CDR1 MNHNS and CDR2 SASEGT. V lost 2 bases, J lost 8 bases, and 9 bases stayed unmatched. The CDR3 spans 15 residues. Here the CDR3 reads CASSESGTGIGGYTF. The DNA of the CDR3 is TGTGCCAGCAGTGAATCCGGGACAGGGATAGGAGGCTACACCTTC.

This clone was seen more than once but under ten times. V is TRBV19 and J is TRBJ2-1, with 10 bases aligning to TRBD2. The length of the CDR3 is 17 residues. Trimming removed 1 base from V and 3 bases from J; junction bases left unmatched: 6. Germline CDR1 is LNHDA and CDR2 is SQIVND (reference sequence). The DNA for the CDR3 is TGTGCCAGTAGTATAGGCGGTAGGACTAGCGGCTACAATGAGCAGTTCTTC. Encoded protein: CASSIGGRTSGYNEQFF. Full variable domain (missing parts from reference TRBV19 and TRBJ2-1): DGGITQSPKYLFRKEGQNVTLSCEQNLNHDAMYWYRQDPGQGLRLIYYSQIVNDFQKGDIAEGYSVSREKKESFPLTVTSAQKNPTAFYLCASSIGGRTSGYNEQFFGPGTRLTVL.

The V gene is TRBV19, the J gene TRBJ2-3, with 12 positions matching TRBD2. The CDR3 consists of 15 residues. The trim removed 9 bases at V and 7 bases at J, leaving 11 bases unmatched. Germline V CDR1 and CDR2: LNHDA, SQIVND (reference sequence). CDR3: CASSRLAGEGNTQYF. The CDR3 DNA follows: TGTGCCAGCTCCCGACTAGCGGGGGAAGGGAATACGCAGTATTTT.

V is TRBV19 and J is TRBJ1-1; 9 nucleotides align to TRBD1. The CDR3 has 13 residues. V was clipped by 7 bases and J by 2 bases; unmatched bases: 2. CDR1 is LNHDA and CDR2 is SQIVND in the germline V gene (reference sequence). This chain's CDR3 is CASKGQGNTEAFF. The CDR3 nucleotides read TGTGCCAGTAAGGGACAGGGAAACACTGAAGCTTTCTTT.

J is TRBJ1-2 and V is TRBV30; D unclear. Germline V lookup: CDR1 GTSNPN, CDR2 SVGIG (reference sequence). The CDR3 length is 11 residues. V gave up 2 bases and J gave up 8 bases, with 9 bases separating them. The CDR3 DNA is TGTGCCTGGAGTCCAGGCTGGGGCTACACCTTC. Its translation: CAWSPGWGYTF.